These T cell receptor beta chains were read from a single sample in a study of cytomegalovirus exposure and HLA in healthy donors. Using immunoSEQ multiplex PCR, the repertoire was profiled, and TCRdb retains in-frame clones only, with some absent. Of some 180,000 clones in the sample, around 75% were seen once. Input material: PBMCs. These receptors were obtained from a male donor in good health and CMV-seronegative. Both conserved end residues are part of each CDR3. Fields, in order: V gene, clone size, J gene, D gene, CDR3 DNA, CDR3 protein. D genes are given only for firm matches. Rows give clone size only sometimes, using once, few, many, or a class for an expanded clone.

>TRBV6-1|many|TRBJ2-3|TRBD2
TGTGCCAGCAGTGAGACTAGCGGGAGACCAGATACGCAGTATTTT
CASSETSGRPDTQYF
>TRBV2|-|TRBJ2-4|TRBD1
TGTGCCGGCGGACAGGGGGCGTTAAACATTCAGTACTTC
CAGGQGALNIQYF
>TRBV7-3|-|TRBJ2-3|-
TGTGCCAGCAGCTCAGGAGGGTGGGATACGCAGTATTTT
CASSSGGWDTQYF
>TRBV18|few|TRBJ1-2|TRBD1
TGTGCCAGCTCTCTTGACCCAGGGGGCGGATTTAACTATGGCTACACCTTC
CASSLDPGGGFNYGYTF
>TRBV7-9|-|TRBJ1-5|-
TGTGCCAGCAGCCATAGCAATCAGCCCCAGCATTTT
CASSHSNQPQHF
>TRBV5-1|-|TRBJ1-5|-
TGCGCCAGCAGCTTGGAAGGGGGCAATCAGCCCCAGCATTTT
CASSLEGGNQPQHF
>TRBV28|-|TRBJ1-5|TRBD1
TGTGCCAGCATTAAGACAGGGGGGAGATATCAGCCCCAGCATTTT
CASIKTGGRYQPQHF
>TRBV28|few|TRBJ1-5|TRBD1
TGTGCCAGCAGTTTATGGGGGACAGGGGGTCAGCCCCAGCATTTT
CASSLWGTGGQPQHF
>TRBV6-1|-|TRBJ1-2|-
TGTGCCAGCACCATCTTAAAGGCAGGGAACTATGGCTACACCTTC
CASTILKAGNYGYTF
>TRBV6-5|-|TRBJ1-4|TRBD1
TGTGCCAGCAGTTCCGGGACAGGGTTCGATGAAAAACTGTTTTTT
CASSSGTGFDEKLFF
>TRBV6-6|-|TRBJ2-1|TRBD2
TGTGCCAGCAGTCCCCGGACTAGCGGGAACAATGAGCAGTTCTTC
CASSPRTSGNNEQFF
>TRBV6-5|few|TRBJ2-7|TRBD2
TGTGCCAGCAGCCGGGGGGGGTTGCCTTACGAGCAGTACTTC
CASSRGGLPYEQYF
>TRBV9|once|TRBJ2-5|TRBD2
TGTGCCAGCAGCGTAGAGCTCCGGGAGGGAGAGACCCAGTACTTC
CASSVELREGETQYF
>TRBV19|-|TRBJ2-2|TRBD2
TGTGCCAGCACCCGGGGGGGTTATCCTTTGAACACCGGGGAGCTGTTTTTT
CASTRGGYPLNTGELFF
>TRBV7-3|-|TRBJ2-1|TRBD2
TGTGCCAGCAGCTTAAGACGGGCGGGAGCCCACAATGAGCAGTTCTTC
CASSLRRAGAHNEQFF
>TRBV4-2|-|TRBJ2-7|-
TGTGCCAGCAGCCAAGATATCTCGCGTTCTTACGAGCAGTACTTC
CASSQDISRSYEQYF
>TRBV19|-|TRBJ1-1|-
TGTGCCAGTAGCTCCCGGACAGAGTGGAACACTGAAGCTTTCTTT
CASSSRTEWNTEAFF